This is a list of T cell receptor beta chains from one sample in a study of T cell repertoires in cytomegalovirus infection. TCRdb processed the reads anew with MiXCR; each CDR3 protein has one entry. Counted here are 700,000 to 900,000 distinct CDR3 sequences, just under 30% occurring once; the ten biggest clones make up over 10%. No antigen is known for these receptors. Sequences were derived from cultured CD8+ T cells from PBMCs, sampled from culture after CMV antigen stimulation. The receptor source for this set is a human donor in good health (CMV status not recorded). Some clones in this sample may be carry-over from other donors' samples. CDR3s include the opening cysteine and the closing phenylalanine or tryptophan. The order of the fields is CDR3 protein, V gene, clone size. Clone size is given for some rows only: seen once, a few or many times, or a class if the clone is expanded.

CASSLTRLAGAEQYF TRBV7-2 -
CASSQDRRDRANTEAFF TRBV4-3 -
CASSAGGGASYEQYF TRBV9 -
CASSLPQVSISYNEQFF TRBV7-9 many
CASELPRGGPAFTDTQYF TRBV7-9 -
CASPSRNTEAFF TRBV2 few
CASSLGGQFNQPQHF TRBV27 few
CASSDLESSNQPQHF TRBV2 -
CSARGTAGLQQETQYF TRBV20-1 -
CASSYAGAGGQDTQYF TRBV7-6 many
CSAMAFWDRGYTETQYF TRBV20-1 -
CSARPKGTDTQYF TRBV29-1 -
CASSSQGAFYNEQFF TRBV5-1 few
CASSQVPTPLRLSPLHF TRBV4-1 few
CASSLRAGTTEAFF TRBV27 -
CASSQVGRGNTIYF TRBV4-1 many
CASSGGEETQYF TRBV28 few
CASSPGTSGGRKETQYF TRBV12-3/TRBV12-4 few
CASSLDFGGTDTQYF TRBV27 -
CASSTLPDEQYF TRBV6-5 -